The present entry profiles one T cell receptor beta chain with its context. There is no known antigen for this receptor. Within one base of it there is no much larger clone, and no base qualities were kept. Each collaborating institution followed its own protocols to collect whole blood in K2EDTA tubes. Collaborator samples were shipped for TCRbeta analysis as frozen whole blood, isolated PBMCs, or DNA extracted from either sample type. This sample is part of a study of blood T cell repertoires in COVID-19 (dated by TCRdb to about 2020). Background for the entire study: Samples covering the acute and convalescent phases of COVID-19 were provided by collaborators in the United States, Italy and Spain. The prospective study material was composed of cDNA or gDNA derived from T cells, B-cell-depleted T cells, or PBMCs. The dataset comprised deeply sampled blood TCRbeta repertoires from subjects exposed to, actively infected with, or recovered from COVID-19. The repertoires were released in a freely available public database intended as a resource for research on the immune response to SARS-CoV-2. The samples were drawn from the first 160 participants of the ongoing ImmuneRACE study and from 950 to 1,500 subjects provided by 6 global collaborators. The sample metadata nearly always contained a de-identified subject ID, COVID-19 status, age in years and sex. Where available, HLA class I and class II types were obtained from metadata supplied by the sample provider rather than from assay-based typing.

Study-wide conclusions, independent of this receptor: The quantity of clinical and demographic metadata differed by source and by participant and was supplied without curation.

TCRbeta CDR3 regions were amplified from genomic DNA using the immunoSEQ Assay, a bias-controlled multiplex PCR. Concerning the study's data processing: The number of nucleated cells in each sample was estimated by amplification of reference gene primers within the assay. To quantify the absolute abundance of each unique TCRbeta CDR3 rearrangement, sequence reads were collapsed and filtered. For each sample, productive Simpson clonality was calculated as the square root of Simpson's diversity index over productive rearrangements. The source is immuneACCESS, and TCRdb retained only in-frame sequences with V and J called. Part of the clones is not carried over; for the studies checked, unresolved V genes explain less than half of this, and the remainder is unexplained. D and trimming come from the DNA, and the V and J calls and clone size come from that table. This sample lists around 150,000 clones; 80% to 90% were detected once. The ten largest clones take up 8% to 10% of the sample.

The sequenced material came from peripheral blood. This clonotype was obtained from a man aged 55 to 70 with acute or convalescent COVID-19.

The DNA sequence follows: TGTGCCGCCGAGAAGGACAGATTGAACACTGAAGCTTTCTTT. It specifies CAAEKDRLNTEAFF. The chain links TRBV2 with TRBJ1-1; the D region possibly corresponds to TRBD1 (6 bases align). The CDR3, cysteine through phenylalanine, is 14 amino acids long. Of the read, only the CDR3 DNA is kept; its 42 bases are in frame from base 1. CDR1 SNHLY and CDR2 FYNNEI were looked up in the germline V gene. The V and J ends are trimmed by 11 bases and 0 bases, leaving 16 bases between them.